One and the same sample provided the 19 T cell receptor beta chains below, sequenced in a study of blood T cells in healthy people across ages. The use of a sample-barcoded 5' primer and a J-beta primer mix characterized a second PCR of about 7 to 12 cycles. MiXCR, applied by TCRdb to the 5' RACE reads, yields one record per CDR3 protein. The sample lists some 1 million distinct CDR3 sequences, 40% to 50% seen once, with approximately 19% in the top ten. The sequencing sample was made of blood. The receptors originated from an older woman in good health.

This clonotype has just a few counts. The chain uses TRBV15 and TRBJ2-3; D may be TRBD2 (5 bases). The CDR3 runs to 15 residues. The germline CDR1 and CDR2 sequences are LNHNV and YYDKDF (reference sequence). V was trimmed by 5 bases and J by 3 bases, leaving 15 bases between them. CDR3 loop: CATSYEGEGTDTQYF. For the CDR3, the DNA is TGTGCCACCAGCTACGAGGGAGAGGGAACAGATACGCAGTATTTT.

This clonotype turned up a few times. The chain has TRBV29-1 and TRBJ1-5, with a tentative D call TRBD1 (6 bases). This CDR3 region has 14 residues. From germline, CDR1 is SQVTM and CDR2 ANQGSEA. Trimming removed 2 bases at V and 9 bases at J, with 17 bases between. The DNA of the CDR3 is TGCAGCGTTGAACTGGGGGCGCCGGGTAGGCCCCAGCATTTT. Its protein is CSVELGAPGRPQHF.

Of note for this clonotype: The junction departs from the called germline gene at one end, perhaps through a read error. The chain carries TRBV11-2 and TRBJ2-1; 7 bases map to TRBD2. CDR3 length equals 18 residues. The V gene's germline CDR1 is SGHAT and CDR2 FQNNGV. In DNA, the CDR3 is TGTGCCTGCAGCTCGTTAGCGGGCCCTCGGAGCTCCTACAATGAGCAGTTCTTC. Residues: CACSSLAGPRSSYNEQFF.

V is TRBV27 and J is TRBJ2-1; D remains unclear. The CDR3 totals 15 residues. V was shortened by 5 bases and J by 10 bases, with 21 bases between the two germline ends. Germline CDR1 reads MNHEY; CDR2 reads SMNVEV (reference sequence). In DNA form, the CDR3 reads TGTGCCAGCAGTCCTGACCCGACGGGCCCATGGGAGCAGTTCTTC. Translating it yields CASSPDPTGPWEQFF.

This CDR3 reads CATSDFTTGNEQFF. In DNA, the CDR3 is TGTGCCACCAGTGATTTCACAACAGGTAATGAGCAGTTCTTC. The J gene is TRBJ2-1, the V gene TRBV24-1, with TRBD1 as a possible D gene (5 bases). Germline V gene sequence: CDR1 KGHDR, CDR2 SFDVKD. The CDR3 has 14 amino acids. Trimming cost V 1 base and J 7 bases, with 10 bases left between them.

The chain combines TRBV20-1 with TRBJ1-6, with TRBD1 as a possible D gene (5 bases). Trimming shortened V by 6 bases and J by 4 bases, and 10 bases separated the two germline ends. Germline V gives CDR1 DFQATT, CDR2 SNEGSKA (reference sequence). The CDR3 sequence is 13 residues long. CDR3 amino acids: CSAGETYNSPLHF. The CDR3 DNA reads as TGCAGTGCGGGGGAAACTTATAATTCACCCCTCCACTTT.

The chain recombines TRBV12-3 or TRBV12-4 with TRBJ2-7, with TRBD1 as a possible D gene (5 bases). Trimming took off 6 bases at V and 4 bases at J, with 16 bases between the two ends. The CDR3 is made up of 14 amino acids. In DNA, the CDR3 is TGTGCCAGCAGCCTCTCAGGGTTCTCTTACGAGCAGTACTTC. This codes for CASSLSGFSYEQYF.

The rearrangement joins TRBV15 to TRBJ2-2; 10 positions match TRBD2. Losses at the gene ends were 9 bases for V and 2 bases for J; bases not matched to a gene: 6. CDR1 and CDR2 (germline): LNHNV, YYDKDF (reference sequence). This CDR3 is 15 amino acids long. The CDR3, as DNA: TGTGCCACTCTAGCGGGAGAGGCAAACACCGGGGAGCTGTTTTTT. Its translation: CATLAGEANTGELFF. The variable domain in full, completed from reference TRBV15 and TRBJ2-2, reads DAMVIQNPRYQVTQFGKPVTLSCSQTLNHNVMYWYQQKSSQAPKLLFHYYDKDFNNEADTPDNFQSRRPNTSFCFLDIRSPGLGDTAMYLCATLAGEANTGELFFGEGSRLTVL.

The rearrangement links TRBV3-1 to TRBJ2-3; possible D gene TRBD1, 5 bases. V was trimmed by 7 bases and J by 2 bases, leaving 16 bases between them. CDR1 and CDR2 from the germline V gene are LGHDT and YNNKEL (reference sequence). This CDR3 region has 15 residues. The CDR3 loop is CASTLGQQHTDTQYF. The CDR3, as DNA: TGTGCCAGCACGCTGGGGCAACAGCACACAGATACGCAGTATTTT.

Only a few counts were recorded for this clonotype. This chain joins TRBV24-1 and TRBJ2-5, with a possible D match to TRBD2 (7 bases). The CDR3 sequence is 15 residues long. Germline CDR1 is KGHDR and CDR2 is SFDVKD. V gave up 4 bases and J gave up 3 bases, with 14 bases separating them. The CDR3 coding sequence is TGTGCCACCAGTGACCCGGCGGGGGCGGAAGAGACCCAGTACTTC. It specifies CATSDPAGAEETQYF.

This chain joins TRBV4-1 and TRBJ2-5; 8 bases line up with TRBD1. This CDR3 contains 14 residues. CDR1 is MGHRA and CDR2 is YSYEKL in the germline V gene. Trimming at V came to 1 base and at J to 7 bases, leaving 5 bases not matched to a gene. The CDR3 region is CASSQATGERTQYF. DNA for the CDR3: TGCGCCAGCAGCCAAGCGACAGGGGAGAGGACCCAGTACTTC.

In its sample, this clonotype was seen a few times. The chain combines TRBV20-1 with TRBJ2-7; 7 bases agree with TRBD2. CDR3 length equals 14 residues. Trimming cost V 3 bases and J 0 bases; bases outside gene matches: 5. Germline V gene data show CDR1 as DFQATT and CDR2 as SNEGSKA (reference sequence). CDR3 sequence: CSASGGGNSYEQYF. The DNA for the CDR3 is TGCAGTGCTAGTGGCGGGGGAAACTCCTACGAGCAGTACTTC.

The J gene is TRBJ2-3, the V gene TRBV12-3 or TRBV12-4, with D perhaps matching TRBD1 (6 bases). Trimming took off 4 bases at V and 5 bases at J, with 10 bases between the two ends. The CDR3 contains 13 residues. The CDR3 DNA reads TGTGCCAGCAGTTCCCCCAGGGGAGATACGCAGTATTTT. This codes for CASSSPRGDTQYF.

The rearrangement uses TRBV9 and TRBJ2-3; D gene uncertain. V was cut by 3 bases and J by 6 bases, with 14 bases left in between. The V gene's germline CDR1 is SGDLS and CDR2 YYNGEE. The CDR3 consists of 14 residues. The CDR3 DNA reads as TGTGCCAGCAGCGGAGACCCCCCCCTTGATACGCAGTATTTT. Its translation: CASSGDPPLDTQYF.

The gene calls are TRBV7-2 and TRBJ1-4, with 7 bases aligning to TRBD1. Looked up from germline, CDR1 is SGHTA and CDR2 is FQGNSA. After removal of 1 base from V and 4 bases from J, the junction contained 3 bases not matched to a gene. CDR3 length equals 15 residues. The DNA for the CDR3 is TGTGCCAGCAGCTTAGGACAGGGTTTTAATGAAAAACTGTTTTTT. Its protein product is CASSLGQGFNEKLFF.

J is TRBJ2-1 and V is TRBV7-2, with 7 positions matching TRBD2. This CDR3 has 15 residues. CDR1 is SGHTA and CDR2 is FQGNSA in the germline V gene. V shed 4 bases, J shed 5 bases, and the junction held 8 bases outside the gene matches. The CDR3 sequence is CASSSGGRGDNEQFF. The CDR3 coding sequence is TGTGCCAGCAGCTCCGGTGGGAGGGGAGACAATGAGCAGTTCTTC.

This clonotype showed up just a few times. The chain carries TRBV4-2 and TRBJ2-1; 8 bases map to TRBD2. V shed 4 bases and J 9 bases; nucleotides not matched to a gene: 8. This CDR3 is 14 amino acids long. Germline lookup yields CDR1 LGHNA and CDR2 YNFKEQ. The CDR3 protein is CASSPGTRVGEQFF. The CDR3 nucleotides are TGTGCCAGCAGCCCCGGGACTAGAGTCGGTGAGCAGTTCTTC.

This clonotype was found many times. This rearrangement joins TRBV7-2 to TRBJ2-1; no definite D call. The CDR3 contains 14 residues. The V and J ends lost 1 base and 5 bases respectively, with 9 bases between them. Germline V CDR1 and CDR2: SGHTA, FQGNSA. CDR3 DNA: TGTGCCAGCAGCTTAGTCCTCTATAACAATGAGCAGTTCTTC. Protein: CASSLVLYNNEQFF.

There are a few counts of this clonotype. V usage is TRBV28 and J usage is TRBJ2-5; perhaps TRBD1 as D (6 bases). The J call is doubtful: the DNA matches TRBJ2-7 better. The CDR3 has 16 amino acids. From germline, CDR1 is MDHEN and CDR2 SYDVKM. DNA for the CDR3: TGTGCCAGCAGCCGACAGGCCGTGGTTATAAGGCCCGAGCAGTACTTC. This encodes CASSRQAVVIRPEQYF.